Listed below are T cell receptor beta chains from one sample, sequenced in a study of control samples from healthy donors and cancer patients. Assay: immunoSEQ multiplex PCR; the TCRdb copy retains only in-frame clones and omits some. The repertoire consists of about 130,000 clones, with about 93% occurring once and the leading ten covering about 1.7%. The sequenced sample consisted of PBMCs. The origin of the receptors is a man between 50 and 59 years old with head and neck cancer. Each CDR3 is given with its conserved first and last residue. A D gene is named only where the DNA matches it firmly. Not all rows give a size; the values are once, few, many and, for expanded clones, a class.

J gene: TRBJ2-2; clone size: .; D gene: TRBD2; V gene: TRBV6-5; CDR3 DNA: TGTGCCAGCAGTTCGGGACTAGCGGGGCGGGTCGGGGAGCTGTTTTTT; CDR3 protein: CASSSGLAGRVGELFF
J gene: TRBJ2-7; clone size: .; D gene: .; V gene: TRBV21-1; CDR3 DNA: TGTGCCAGCAGCTACGCTCCGACTAGCGGATCCTACGAGCAGTACTTC; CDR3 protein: CASSYAPTSGSYEQYF
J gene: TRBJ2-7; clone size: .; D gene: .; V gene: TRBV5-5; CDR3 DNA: TGTGCCAGCAGCTTTGGGACGGAGTCCTACGAGCAGTACTTC; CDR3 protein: CASSFGTESYEQYF
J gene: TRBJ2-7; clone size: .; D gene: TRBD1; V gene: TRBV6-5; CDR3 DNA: TGTGCCAGCAGCACCCCGGGACAGGACGAGCAGTACTTC; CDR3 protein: CASSTPGQDEQYF
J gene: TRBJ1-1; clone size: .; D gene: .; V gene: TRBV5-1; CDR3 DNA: TGCGCCAGCAGCGGGGAAGGTCGACGGAACACTGAAGCTTTCTTT; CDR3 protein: CASSGEGRRNTEAFF
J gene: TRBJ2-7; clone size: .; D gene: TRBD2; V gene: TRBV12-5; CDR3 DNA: TGTGCTAGTGGAATGGGGGGGTTCTCCTACGAGCAGTACTTC; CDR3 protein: CASGMGGFSYEQYF
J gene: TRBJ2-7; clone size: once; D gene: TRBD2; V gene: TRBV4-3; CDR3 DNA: TGCGCCAGCAGCCAGACGGGGGGGGGAGAGTACGTCGAGCAGTACTTC; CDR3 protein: CASSQTGGGEYVEQYF
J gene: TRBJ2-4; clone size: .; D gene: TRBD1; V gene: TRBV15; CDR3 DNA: TGTGCCACCAGCAGACAGGGGGTAAACATTCAGTACTTC; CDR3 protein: CATSRQGVNIQYF
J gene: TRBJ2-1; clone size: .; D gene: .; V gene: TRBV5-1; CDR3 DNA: TGCGCCAGCAGCACTGGGCCTACAAATAGAGGGGGCAATGAGCAGTTCTTC; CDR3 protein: CASSTGPTNRGGNEQFF
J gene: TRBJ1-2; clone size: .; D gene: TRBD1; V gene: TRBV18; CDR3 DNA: TGTGCCAGCTCACCACCTCAGGGGGGGCGAGGCTATGGCTACACCTTC; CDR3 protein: CASSPPQGGRGYGYTF
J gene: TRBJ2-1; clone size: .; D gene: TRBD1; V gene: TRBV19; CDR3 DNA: TGTGCCAGTAGTGCCGGTGGGACAGGGGGCTACAATGAGCAGTTCTTC; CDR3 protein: CASSAGGTGGYNEQFF